Sequencing of this TCR beta chain was carried out in a study of blood T cell repertoires in COVID-19. The wider study: Acute-phase and convalescent COVID-19 samples originated in the United States, Italy and Spain. T cells, B-cell-depleted T cells, or PBMCs provided the cDNA or gDNA that served as material.

The germline CDR1 and CDR2 sequences are MDHEN and SYDVKM. V gave up 4 bases and J gave up 4 bases; unmatched junction bases: 4. This CDR3 has 14 amino acids. Per the original data handling: Estimated nucleated cell counts came from reference gene primer amplification. The method was immunoSEQ multiplex PCR; TCRdb's version includes in-frame clones alone and lacks a portion of them. For V, J and clone size, that table is used; D and trimming come from the DNA. The sample shows more than 200,000 clones, around 86% of them seen only once. The Seattle patients, enrolled during active infection, were followed longitudinally.

Sequencing was carried out using peripheral blood. The chain employs TRBV28 and TRBJ1-5, with 7 bases fitting TRBD1. The source is a woman aged 80 or over with COVID-19, enrolled during active disease. CDR3 DNA sequence: TGTGCCAGCAGTTCGACAGGGACGAATCAGCCCCAGCATTTT. Its protein is CASSSTGTNQPQHF.